The entry that follows covers one T cell receptor (beta chain) sequence. Its specificity is unknown. This entry comes from a study of identifying expanded T cells in peripheral blood. Notes on the study in general: Clone count variance between roughly 2-week samples rose with total template count.

Profiled with immunoSEQ multiplex PCR; TCRdb holds only in-frame clones, not every one. Of 100,000 to 110,000 clones detected, over 75% appear once; the ten largest clones hold approximately 6%. This CDR3 comprises 15 residues. Looked up from germline, CDR1 is MNHNY and CDR2 is SVGAGI (reference sequence). J was trimmed by 5 bases and V by 8 bases; bases with no gene match: 12. Source material: blood. The V and J genes are TRBV6-6 and TRBJ2-3; 8 bases map to TRBD2. The TCR comes from a person aged 18 to 69 in good health. CDR3 protein: CASLSHGGARDTQYF. CDR3 sequence (DNA): TGTGCCAGCCTGTCGCACGGGGGGGCGAGAGATACGCAGTATTTT.